The 31 T cell receptor beta chains given below trace back to one sample, sequenced in a study of blood T cell repertoires in COVID-19. TCRdb's copy holds only in-frame clones and misses some; the assay was immunoSEQ multiplex PCR. Among approximately 200,000 clones listed, 75% to 85% were seen once. The specimen sequenced was PBMCs or T cells enriched from blood (not recorded which). These receptors all stem from a middle-aged man who had recovered from COVID-19.

This clone was picked up one time. The chain is built from TRBV7-2 and TRBJ2-5, with TRBD1 identical over 7 bases. The CDR3 has 14 amino acids. V lost 2 bases, J lost 7 bases, and 7 bases stayed unmatched. In germline, CDR1 is SGHTA, CDR2 FQGNSA. The DNA for the CDR3 is TGTGCCAGCAGCTTATCGCGGACAGGTGGGACCCAGTACTTC. It translates to CASSLSRTGGTQYF. The complete variable domain, with remaining parts taken from reference TRBV7-2 and TRBJ2-5, reads GAGVSQSPSNKVTEKGKDVELRCDPISGHTALYWYRQSLGQGLEFLIYFQGNSAPDKSGLPSDRFSAERTGGSVSTLTIQRTQQEDSAVYLCASSLSRTGGTQYFGPGTRLLVL.

The CDR3: CASSFRELEQYF. The CDR3 coding sequence is TGTGCCAGCAGTTTCCGGGAGCTCGAGCAGTACTTC. This chain connects TRBV12-3 or TRBV12-4 to TRBJ2-7, with D perhaps matching TRBD2 (6 bases). The V gene lost 3 bases and the J gene lost 6 bases, with 9 bases spanning the gap. CDR3 length: 12 residues.

V usage is TRBV20-1 and J usage is TRBJ2-7; weak D call: TRBD2 (6 bases). V lost 8 bases and J lost 5, with 13 bases in between. Germline loops: CDR1 DFQATT, CDR2 SNEGSKA (reference sequence). The CDR3 length is 11 residues. CDR3 in amino acids: CSPKGTDEQYF. CDR3 nucleotides: TGCAGTCCAAAGGGGACTGACGAGCAGTACTTC.

Remarks on this clone: In the same sample, other DNA sequences code for this CDR3. The CDR3 DNA is TGTGCCAGCTCACCAGGAGGTTCTCAGCCCCAGCATTTT. This translates into CASSPGGSQPQHF. The chain couples TRBV18 to TRBJ1-5; the D is unclear. CDR1 and CDR2 (germline): KGHSH, LQKENI. V lost 2 bases, J lost 6 bases, and 8 bases lay in between. This CDR3 contains 13 residues.

This chain joins TRBV11-2 and TRBJ1-1; maybe TRBD1 (5 bases). The germline gives CDR1 SGHAT, CDR2 FQNNGV. This CDR3 region has 15 residues. V was trimmed by 4 bases and J by 1 base, leaving 13 bases between them. The CDR3 nucleotides are TGTGCCAGCAGCTATCGGACAACTCAGAACACTGAAGCTTTCTTT. Translation: CASSYRTTQNTEAFF.

The chain links TRBV10-3 to TRBJ2-5; 7 nucleotides align to TRBD2. CDR3 length equals 14 residues. Trimming took 0 bases from V and 3 from J; bases not matched to a gene: 1. Germline loops: CDR1 ENHRY, CDR2 SYGVKD. The CDR3 coding sequence is TGTGCCATCAGTGAGTCGGGAGGGGAAGAGACCCAGTACTTC. It is translated as CAISESGGEETQYF.

The CDR3 DNA sequence: TGCGCCAGCAGCCAAGACGAACCGACCGACAGGACATTCTACGAGCAGTACTTC. Translating gives CASSQDEPTDRTFYEQYF. The J gene is TRBJ2-7, the V gene TRBV4-3, with D maybe TRBD1 (6 bases). The CDR3 is 18 amino acids. CDR1 is LGHNA and CDR2 is YSLEER in the germline V gene. Trimming took off 0 bases at V and 3 bases at J, with 21 bases between the two ends.

The chain links TRBV14 to TRBJ2-5, with a possible D match to TRBD2 (6 bases). This CDR3 has 15 amino acids. Looked up from germline, CDR1 is SGHDN and CDR2 is FVKESK. Trimming left V 1 base short and J 5 bases short, with 14 bases between. The CDR3 region is CASSQGFGSSETQYF. For the CDR3, the DNA is TGTGCCAGCAGCCAAGGCTTCGGGAGTTCGGAGACCCAGTACTTC.

The V call is TRBV2, the J call TRBJ1-2, with D maybe TRBD1 (5 bases). CDR1 SNHLY and CDR2 FYNNEI come from the germline V gene. The CDR3 spans 13 residues. Trimming pared 6 bases from V and 7 bases from J, leaving 15 bases between. The CDR3 coding sequence is TGTGCCAGCAGGGATCAGGGAGGAGCTGGCTACACCTTC. Translated: CASRDQGGAGYTF.

The chain has TRBV7-2 and TRBJ1-1, with 11 positions matching TRBD1. The CDR3 runs to 16 residues. The junction had 6 bases not matched to a gene; V was cut back by 5 bases and J by 1 base. Germline CDR1 is SGHTA and CDR2 is FQGNSA. CDR3 sequence (DNA): TGTGCCAGCAGCCCTACGGGACAGGGGGGGAACACTGAAGCTTTCTTT. Its protein is CASSPTGQGGNTEAFF.

This sequence joins TRBV7-9 and TRBJ2-7, with D perhaps matching TRBD2 (7 bases). The germline V gene encodes CDR1 SEHNR and CDR2 FQNEAQ (reference sequence). The V end lost 11 bases, the J end lost 1 base, and 18 bases lay between the germline ends. The CDR3 contains 14 residues. CDR3 in amino acids: CAGGSQGGSYEQYF. CDR3 bases: TGTGCCGGGGGGTCACAGGGAGGGTCCTACGAGCAGTACTTC.

This clone was seen more than once but under ten times. The rearrangement links TRBV7-9 to TRBJ2-7; D is unclear. From germline, CDR1 is SEHNR and CDR2 FQNEAQ (reference sequence). This CDR3 has 13 residues. Trimming took off 2 bases at V and 3 bases at J, with 8 bases between the two ends. CDR3 nucleotide sequence: TGTGCCAGCAGCTTACACGGAGACTACGAGCAGTACGTC. Translation: CASSLHGDYEQYV.

The J gene is TRBJ1-1, the V gene TRBV6-4; D not resolved. CDR1 and CDR2 (germline): MRHNA, SNTAGT. The ends were cut back, 5 bases at V and 2 bases at J, with 9 bases in the middle. CDR3 length equals 13 residues. DNA of the CDR3: TGTGCCAGCAGTTTATACAGAAACACTGAAGCTTTCTTT. As protein: CASSLYRNTEAFF.

The V gene is TRBV30, the J gene TRBJ1-5, with D possibly being TRBD1 (6 bases). Trimming took off 5 bases at V and 0 bases at J, with 14 bases between the two ends. The germline V gene has CDR1 GTSNPN and CDR2 SVGIG (reference sequence). This CDR3 is 15 amino acids long. The CDR3 region is CAWGGPHLSNQPQHF. CDR3 DNA: TGTGCCTGGGGGGGCCCCCACCTTAGCAATCAGCCCCAGCATTTT.

About this clone: A far larger clone is a single base away, which makes a read error likely. This chain uses TRBV11-2 with TRBJ1-2; 7 bases fit TRBD1. Looked up from germline, CDR1 is SGHAT and CDR2 is FQNNGV. With V trimmed by 5 bases and J by 2 bases, 2 bases remained unmatched. The CDR3 sequence is 13 residues long. The CDR3 bases are TGTGCCAGCAGCCCGGGACAGAACTATGGCTACACCTTC. It codes for CASSPGQNYGYTF.

J is TRBJ2-3 and V is TRBV7-9; D unresolved. Germline-derived CDR1 and CDR2 are SEHNR and FQNEAQ (reference sequence). The CDR3 spans 15 residues. The germline V and J ends were trimmed by 0 bases and 0 bases, with 7 bases remaining between them. The CDR3 is CASSLAISSTDTQYF. As DNA, the CDR3 is TGTGCCAGCAGCTTAGCTATATCTAGCACAGATACGCAGTATTTT.

This clone was seen only once. The gene calls are TRBV5-1 and TRBJ1-1; 9 bases are shared with TRBD1. There are 16 residues in the CDR3. V dropped 4 bases and J dropped 5; count of bases not matched to a gene: 12. Germline CDR1 reads SGHRS; CDR2 reads YFSETQ. The DNA of the CDR3 is TGCGCCAGCAGCCATCGTGACAGGGGGGTTTCGACTGAAGCTTTCTTT. Protein sequence: CASSHRDRGVSTEAFF.

This clone came up a few times. The gene calls are TRBV28 and TRBJ1-5; D uncertain. This CDR3 is 15 amino acids long. V was clipped by 1 base and J by 4 bases, with 11 bases between them. The germline CDR1 and CDR2 sequences are MDHEN and SYDVKM. CDR3 residues: CASSLFQISNQPQHF. The CDR3 DNA follows: TGTGCCAGCAGTTTATTTCAGATTTCGAATCAGCCCCAGCATTTT.

Turning to this clone: The junction departs from germline at one end; a sequencing error may be responsible. The chain employs TRBV27 and TRBJ1-1; 7 nucleotides match TRBD1. CDR3 size: 17 residues. The V gene's germline CDR1 is MNHEY and CDR2 SMNVEV (reference sequence). The CDR3 sequence is CASSLWGSGGTGTEAFF. As DNA, the CDR3 is TGTGCCAGCAGCTTATGGGGGTCAGGGGGGACCGGGACTGAAGCTTTCTTT.

This chain connects TRBV30 to TRBJ2-5; D call uncertain. Germline CDR1 GTSNPN, CDR2 SVGIG (reference sequence). The CDR3 loop spans 12 amino acids. V lost 1 base and J lost 2, with 5 bases in between. This chain's CDR3 is CAWSDNQETQYF. DNA for the CDR3: TGTGCCTGGAGTGACAATCAAGAGACCCAGTACTTC.

The chain uses TRBV4-3 and TRBJ2-7, with a weak D call TRBD2 (6 bases). V lost 0 bases, J lost 0 bases, and 12 bases lay in between. The germline V gene has CDR1 LGHNA and CDR2 YSLEER. The length of the CDR3 is 16 residues. DNA for the CDR3: TGCGCCAGCAGCCAAGAACTCCGGGGAGGCTCCTACGAGCAGTACTTC. Translating it yields CASSQELRGGSYEQYF.

The chain carries TRBV10-3 and TRBJ2-7; possibly TRBD2 for D (6 bases). Trimming pared 10 bases from V and 2 bases from J, leaving 12 bases between. The CDR3 extends over 12 amino acids. Germline V gene data show CDR1 as ENHRY and CDR2 as SYGVKD. The CDR3 bases are TGTGCCAAGCGTAGCGGACCCTACGAGCAGTACGTC. Amino acid sequence: CAKRSGPYEQYV.

The chain employs TRBV21-1 and TRBJ1-1; TRBD1 was called by the table and not checked on the DNA. TRBV21-1 is designated a pseudogene. The CDR3 has 13 residues. The CDR3 DNA sequence: TGTGCCAGCAGCAAAGGGGGACAGGCCGAAGCTTTCTTT. This codes for CASSKGGQAEAFF.

J is TRBJ2-5 and V is TRBV20-1; 10 bases match TRBD2. The V gene's germline CDR1 is DFQATT and CDR2 SNEGSKA (reference sequence). The ends lost 3 bases at V and 0 bases at J; junction bases unmatched: 4. There are 15 residues in the CDR3. In DNA, the CDR3 is TGCAGTGCTAGTTTAGCGGGAGGCAACCAAGAGACCCAGTACTTC. The encoded protein is CSASLAGGNQETQYF.

This sequence joins TRBV4-3 and TRBJ1-3, with D perhaps matching TRBD1 (5 bases). Germline values: CDR1 LGHNA, CDR2 YSLEER. With 0 bases removed from V and 8 bases from J, the gap between germline ends came to 17 bases. The CDR3 consists of 16 residues. The CDR3, as DNA: TGCGCCAGCAGCCAAGATGGGGGGTCTAAGGTGGACACCATATATTTT. This encodes CASSQDGGSKVDTIYF.

The chain recombines TRBV5-4 with TRBJ2-5; 12 bases map to TRBD2. The CDR3 sequence is 16 residues long. The junction had 7 bases not matched to a gene; V was cut back by 3 bases and J by 4 bases. The germline CDR1 and CDR2 sequences are SGHNT and YYREEE (reference sequence). CDR3 bases: TGTGCCAGCAGCTGGTCTAGCGGGGGGGAGGCAGAGACCCAGTACTTC. It codes for CASSWSSGGEAETQYF.

The chain carries TRBV5-5 and TRBJ1-2, with 10 bases identical to TRBD1. J was trimmed by 4 bases and V by 7 bases; bases with no gene match: 7. Germline V gene lookup returns CDR1 SGHKS and CDR2 YYEKEE (reference sequence). This CDR3 is built from 14 residues. The CDR3 sequence is CASGPDRGSYGYTF. The CDR3 DNA sequence: TGTGCCAGCGGGCCGGACAGGGGGTCCTATGGCTACACCTTC.

The chain joins TRBV6-5 to TRBJ2-3; 7 bases map to TRBD2. The CDR3 sequence is 13 residues long. Germline V CDR1 and CDR2: MNHEY, SVGAGI. V was pared by 4 bases and J by 6 bases, with 4 bases of the junction left unmatched. The CDR3 region has the DNA TGTGCCAGCAGTTGGGGGAGGGAGGATACGCAGTATTTT. Encoded protein: CASSWGREDTQYF.

This clone was observed a handful of times. The gene calls are TRBV5-4 and TRBJ2-5; 9 positions agree with TRBD2. The V and J ends lost 4 bases and 2 bases, in that order; junction bases with no gene match: 6. The CDR3 is 15 amino acids. Germline V gene sequence: CDR1 SGHNT, CDR2 YYREEE (reference sequence). The CDR3 protein is CASSRILAGQETQYF. DNA of the CDR3: TGTGCCAGCAGCCGGATTCTAGCGGGGCAAGAGACCCAGTACTTC.

The chain uses TRBV6-1 and TRBJ2-5; 10 bases match TRBD1. The trim removed 2 bases at V and 3 bases at J, leaving 9 bases unmatched. Germline CDR1 MNHNS, CDR2 SASEGT. CDR3 length equals 17 residues. The DNA of the CDR3 is TGTGCCAGCAGTGAATCGACTGCCGGGACAGGGGAAGAGACCCAGTACTTC. It translates to CASSESTAGTGEETQYF.

This chain links TRBV14 with TRBJ2-1, with D possibly TRBD2 on 5 matching bases. CDR3 length equals 15 residues. The germline gives CDR1 SGHDN, CDR2 FVKESK. V was cut by 3 bases and J by 0 bases, with 9 bases left in between. The DNA of the CDR3 is TGTGCCAGCAGCCACGGGGTTAGCTCCTACAATGAGCAGTTCTTC. Translated: CASSHGVSSYNEQFF.